Below are 2 T cell receptor beta chains sequenced from a single sample in a study of post-analysis software for immune sequencing data. Whole-study results and caveats: With TRBV5-6, TRBV5-1 and TRBV20-1 included, about five TRBV segments were more frequent in patients than in controls.

Prepared libraries of TCR beta cDNA carried unique molecular identifiers. TCRdb analysed the PCR reads with MiXCR anew, one entry per CDR3 protein. The sample has some 690,000 distinct CDR3 sequences; 55% to 60% are singletons. No antigen has been assigned to these receptors. Sequencing input: blood. The origin of the receptors is a girl under 10 years old with multiple sclerosis.

This chain uses TRBV20-1 with TRBJ2-1, with D possibly TRBD2 on 5 matching bases. The CDR3 runs 13 residues. In germline, CDR1 is DFQATT, CDR2 SNEGSKA (reference sequence). The ends were cut back, 3 bases at V and 4 bases at J, with 10 bases in the middle. Written as DNA, the CDR3 is TGCAGTGCTAGGGCCCGGGGTTACAATGAGCAGTTCTTC. As protein: CSARARGYNEQFF.

The CDR3 sequence is CASSPTPDRRANYGYTF. The DNA for the CDR3 is TGTGCCAGCTCACCAACCCCCGACAGACGGGCTAACTATGGCTACACCTTC. J is TRBJ1-2 and V is TRBV18, with D possibly matching TRBD1 (5 bases). The CDR3 loop spans 17 amino acids. Trimming took off 2 bases at V and 0 bases at J, with 16 bases between the two ends. Germline CDR1 is KGHSH and CDR2 is LQKENI.